Listed here are 8 T cell receptor beta chains from one sample, sequenced in a study of T cell responses to AZD1222 COVID-19 vaccine. The assay was immunoSEQ multiplex PCR, and TCRdb's table has in-frame clones only and misses some. The sample consists of 90,000 or so clones, about nine tenths of them appearing once. This material consisted of peripheral blood, taken on day 0 of AZD1222 vaccination. These receptors all stem from an adult in good health.

This chain links TRBV7-3 with TRBJ1-6; D not certain. Trimming left V 6 bases short and J 13 bases short, with 13 bases between. CDR1 SGHTA and CDR2 FQGTGA come from the germline V gene. This CDR3 comprises 12 residues. The CDR3 region has the DNA TGTGCCAGCAGTACCTACACTCTCCCCCTCCACTTT. Its protein product is CASSTYTLPLHF.

This rearrangement joins TRBV2 to TRBJ2-7; possibly TRBD1 for D (5 bases). The germline gives CDR1 SNHLY, CDR2 FYNNEI. The CDR3 spans 13 residues. Trimming took off 0 bases at V and 4 bases at J, with 7 bases between the two ends. The DNA for the CDR3 is TGTGCCAGCAGTGAAGCGGGGCCTTACGAGCAGTACTTC. It encodes CASSEAGPYEQYF.

The rearrangement links TRBV2 to TRBJ2-3; TRBD2 matches 9 bases. V lost 7 bases, J lost 2 bases, and 10 bases stayed unmatched. CDR1 and CDR2 (germline): SNHLY, FYNNEI. The CDR3 is made up of 16 amino acids. CDR3 residues: CASKSPGLAFTDTQYF. CDR3 DNA sequence: TGTGCCAGCAAATCGCCGGGACTAGCTTTCACAGATACGCAGTATTTT.

The rearrangement joins TRBV3-1 (or the pseudogene TRBV3-2) to TRBJ2-7; D unresolved. CDR1 LGHDT and CDR2 YNNKEL come from the germline V gene (reference sequence). The CDR3 contains 15 residues. The V and J ends lost 3 bases and 7 bases respectively, with 19 bases between them. CDR3 DNA sequence: TGTGCCAGCAGCCAGACGGGTTTATCCGATCGGGAGCAGTACTTC. It yields the protein CASSQTGLSDREQYF.

The DNA for the CDR3 is TGTGCCAGTTTCAATGGCCCGGGAGAAAGATACTTC. Encoded protein: CASFNGPGERYF. The genes are TRBV6-5 and TRBJ2-5; D may be TRBD2 (6 bases). Germline V gene sequence: CDR1 MNHEY, CDR2 SVGAGI. Trimming removed 9 bases from V and 14 bases from J, with 22 bases in between. This CDR3 contains 12 residues.

The rearrangement joins TRBV12-3 or TRBV12-4 to TRBJ2-5, with D unresolved. Trimming took off 3 bases at V and 1 base at J, with 0 bases between the two ends. The CDR3 contains 11 residues. The CDR3 spells CASSFQETQYF. The CDR3 DNA reads TGTGCCAGCAGTTTCCAAGAGACCCAGTACTTC.

V usage is TRBV5-1 and J usage is TRBJ2-6; 12 bases agree with TRBD2. There are 20 residues in the CDR3. The V and J ends lost 4 bases and 3 bases, in that order; junction bases with no gene match: 14. Germline CDR1 SGHRS, CDR2 YFSETQ. CDR3 amino acids: CASSIRTSGAPLVGANVLTF. The CDR3 region has the DNA TGCGCCAGCAGCATCCGGACTAGCGGGGCCCCCCTTGTTGGGGCCAACGTCCTGACTTTC. Filled out from reference TRBV5-1 and TRBJ2-6, the complete variable domain reads KAGVTQTPRYLIKTRGQQVTLSCSPISGHRSVSWYQQTPGQGLQFLFEYFSETQRNKGNFPGRFSGRQFSNSRSEMNVSTLELGDSALYLCASSIRTSGAPLVGANVLTFGAGSRLTVL.

This clone was counted only a few times. V and J are TRBV3-1 (or the pseudogene TRBV3-2) and TRBJ1-1; D is unclear. The V end was cut by 4 bases, the J end by 4 bases, with 19 bases between. The length of the CDR3 is 16 residues. Germline CDR1 reads LGHDT; CDR2 reads YNNKEL (reference sequence). CDR3 DNA: TGTGCCAGCAGCCCAGGATCCAGGTGGGTGGGCACTGAAGCTTTCTTT. Its protein is CASSPGSRWVGTEAFF.